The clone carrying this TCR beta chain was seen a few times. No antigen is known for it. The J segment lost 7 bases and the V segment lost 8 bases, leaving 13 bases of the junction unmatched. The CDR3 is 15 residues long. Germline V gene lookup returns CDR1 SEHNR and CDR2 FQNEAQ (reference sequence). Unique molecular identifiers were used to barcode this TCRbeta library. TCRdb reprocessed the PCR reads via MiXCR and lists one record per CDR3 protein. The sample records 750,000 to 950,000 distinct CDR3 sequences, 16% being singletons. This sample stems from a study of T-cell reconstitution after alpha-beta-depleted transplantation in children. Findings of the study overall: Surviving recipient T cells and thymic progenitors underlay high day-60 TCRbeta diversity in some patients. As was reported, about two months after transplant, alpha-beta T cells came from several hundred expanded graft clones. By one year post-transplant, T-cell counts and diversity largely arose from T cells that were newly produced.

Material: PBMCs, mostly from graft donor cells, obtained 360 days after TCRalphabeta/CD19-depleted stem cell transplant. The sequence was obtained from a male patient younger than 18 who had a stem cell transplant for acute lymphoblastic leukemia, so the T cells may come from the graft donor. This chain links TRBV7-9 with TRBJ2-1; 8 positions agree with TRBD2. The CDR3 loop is CASGVAAGVGNEQFF. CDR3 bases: TGTGCCAGCGGCGTTGCAGCGGGAGTAGGAAATGAGCAGTTCTTC. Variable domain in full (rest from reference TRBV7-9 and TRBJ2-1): DTGVSQNPRHKITKRGQNVTFRCDPISEHNRLYWYRQTLGQGPEFLTYFQNEAQLEKSRLLSDRFSAERPKGSFSTLEIQRTEQGDSAMYLCASGVAAGVGNEQFFGPGTRLTVL.